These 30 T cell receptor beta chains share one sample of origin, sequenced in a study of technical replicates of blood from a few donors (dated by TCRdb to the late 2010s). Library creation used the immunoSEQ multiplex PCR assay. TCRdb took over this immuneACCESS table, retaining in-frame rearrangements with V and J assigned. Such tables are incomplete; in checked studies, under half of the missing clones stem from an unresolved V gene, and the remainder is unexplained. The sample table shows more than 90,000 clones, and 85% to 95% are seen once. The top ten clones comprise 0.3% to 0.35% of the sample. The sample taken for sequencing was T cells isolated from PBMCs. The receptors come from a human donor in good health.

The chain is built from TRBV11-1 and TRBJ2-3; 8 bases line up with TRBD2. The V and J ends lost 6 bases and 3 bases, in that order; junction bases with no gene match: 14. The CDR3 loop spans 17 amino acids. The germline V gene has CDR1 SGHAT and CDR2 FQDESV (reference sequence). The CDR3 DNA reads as TGTGCCAGCAGTCGACGTCCAGCGGGAGAAAGGACAGATACGCAGTATTTT. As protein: CASSRRPAGERTDTQYF.

CDR3 sequence: CASSAYSGSYTGELFF. In DNA, the CDR3 is TGCGCCAGCAGTGCATATAGCGGGAGCTACACCGGGGAGCTGTTTTTT. The chain joins TRBV10-1 to TRBJ2-2, with TRBD2 identical over 9 bases. J was trimmed by 3 bases and V by 4 bases; bases with no gene match: 6. This CDR3 comprises 16 residues. Germline V lookup: CDR1 WNHNN, CDR2 SYGVQD (reference sequence).

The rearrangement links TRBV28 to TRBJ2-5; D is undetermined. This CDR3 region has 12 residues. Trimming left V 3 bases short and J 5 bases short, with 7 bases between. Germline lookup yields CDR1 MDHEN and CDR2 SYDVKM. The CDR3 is CASSFSPETQYF. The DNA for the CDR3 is TGTGCCAGCAGTTTTTCCCCGGAGACCCAGTACTTC.

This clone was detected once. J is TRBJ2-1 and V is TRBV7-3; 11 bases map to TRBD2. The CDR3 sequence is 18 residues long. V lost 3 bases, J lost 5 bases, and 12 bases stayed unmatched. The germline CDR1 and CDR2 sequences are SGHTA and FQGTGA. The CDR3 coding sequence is TGTGCCAGCAGCTTTTTAGCGGGAGGGAAATATAGGGACAATGAGCAGTTCTTC. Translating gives CASSFLAGGKYRDNEQFF.

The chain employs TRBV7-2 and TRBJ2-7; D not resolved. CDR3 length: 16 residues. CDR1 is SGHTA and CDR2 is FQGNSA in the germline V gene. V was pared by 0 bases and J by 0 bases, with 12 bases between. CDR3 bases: TGTGCCAGCAGCTTAGCGCGTACAGTAAACTCCTACGAGCAGTACTTC. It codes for CASSLARTVNSYEQYF.

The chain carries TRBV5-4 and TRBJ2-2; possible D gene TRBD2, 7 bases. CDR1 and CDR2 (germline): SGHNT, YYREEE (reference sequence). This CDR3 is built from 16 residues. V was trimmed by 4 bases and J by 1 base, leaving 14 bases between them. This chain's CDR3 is CASSLGGGGNTGELFF. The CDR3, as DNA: TGTGCCAGCAGCCTAGGGGGGGGAGGGAACACCGGGGAGCTGTTTTTT.

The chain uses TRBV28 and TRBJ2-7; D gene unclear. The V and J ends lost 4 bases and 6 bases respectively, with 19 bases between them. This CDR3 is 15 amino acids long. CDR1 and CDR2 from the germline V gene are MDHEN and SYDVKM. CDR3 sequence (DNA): TGTGCCAGCAGTTCCCCTTCGTTAAGAGGCGGCGAGCAGTACTTC. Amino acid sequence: CASSSPSLRGGEQYF. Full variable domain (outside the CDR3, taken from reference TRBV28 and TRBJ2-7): DVKVTQSSRYLVKRTGEKVFLECVQDMDHENMFWYRQDPGLGLRLIYFSYDVKMKEKGDIPEGYSVSREKKERFSLILESASTNQTSMYLCASSSPSLRGGEQYFGPGTRLTVT.

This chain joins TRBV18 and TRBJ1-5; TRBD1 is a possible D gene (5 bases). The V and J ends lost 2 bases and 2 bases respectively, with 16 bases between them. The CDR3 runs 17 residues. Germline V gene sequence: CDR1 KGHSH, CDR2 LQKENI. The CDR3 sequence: CASSPDIGTNRNQPQHF. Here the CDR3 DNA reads TGTGCCAGCTCACCAGACATCGGGACTAATCGCAATCAGCCCCAGCATTTT.

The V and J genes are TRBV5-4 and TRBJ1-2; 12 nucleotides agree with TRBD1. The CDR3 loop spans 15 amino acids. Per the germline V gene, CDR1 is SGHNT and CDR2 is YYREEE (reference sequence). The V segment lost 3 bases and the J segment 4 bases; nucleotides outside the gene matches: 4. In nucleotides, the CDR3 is TGTGCCAGCAGCTACTGGGACAGGGGGCTCTATGGCTACACCTTC. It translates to CASSYWDRGLYGYTF. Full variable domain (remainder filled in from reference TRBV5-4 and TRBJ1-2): ETGVTQSPTHLIKTRGQQVTLRCSSQSGHNTVSWYQQALGQGPQFIFQYYREEENGRGNFPPRFSGLQFPNYSSELNVNALELDDSALYLCASSYWDRGLYGYTFGSGTRLTVV.

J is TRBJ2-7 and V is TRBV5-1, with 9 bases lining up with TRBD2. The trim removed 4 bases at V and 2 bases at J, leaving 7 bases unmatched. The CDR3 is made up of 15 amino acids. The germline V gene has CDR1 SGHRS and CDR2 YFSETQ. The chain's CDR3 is CASSISGGGPYEQYF. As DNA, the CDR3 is TGCGCCAGCAGCATTAGCGGGGGAGGTCCCTACGAGCAGTACTTC.

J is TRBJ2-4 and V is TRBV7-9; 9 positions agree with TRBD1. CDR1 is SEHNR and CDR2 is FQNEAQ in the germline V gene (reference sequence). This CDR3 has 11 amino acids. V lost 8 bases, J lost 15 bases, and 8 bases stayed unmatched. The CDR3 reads CASGQGLPRYF. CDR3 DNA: TGTGCCAGCGGACAGGGGTTGCCTCGGTACTTC.

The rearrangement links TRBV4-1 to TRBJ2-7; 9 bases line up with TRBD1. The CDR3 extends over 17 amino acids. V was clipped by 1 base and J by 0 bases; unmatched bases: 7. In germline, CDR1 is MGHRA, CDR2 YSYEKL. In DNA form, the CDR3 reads TGCGCCAGCAGCCAAGGACAGGGGGGTACCCTCTCCTACGAGCAGTACTTC. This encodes CASSQGQGGTLSYEQYF.

CDR3 in amino acids: CASSLTGGDQPQHF. CDR3 in DNA: TGTGCCAGTAGTTTAACAGGGGGAGATCAGCCCCAGCATTTT. The V and J genes are TRBV19 and TRBJ1-5, with TRBD1 identical over 8 bases. Germline V gives CDR1 LNHDA, CDR2 SQIVND (reference sequence). This CDR3 is 14 amino acids long. The ends lost 5 bases at V and 5 bases at J; junction bases unmatched: 5.

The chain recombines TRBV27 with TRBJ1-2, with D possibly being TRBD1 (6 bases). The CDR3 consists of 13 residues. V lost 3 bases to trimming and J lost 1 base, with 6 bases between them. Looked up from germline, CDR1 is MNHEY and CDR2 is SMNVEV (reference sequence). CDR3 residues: CASSLDSNYGYTF. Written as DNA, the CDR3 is TGTGCCAGCAGTTTGGACAGTAACTATGGCTACACCTTC.

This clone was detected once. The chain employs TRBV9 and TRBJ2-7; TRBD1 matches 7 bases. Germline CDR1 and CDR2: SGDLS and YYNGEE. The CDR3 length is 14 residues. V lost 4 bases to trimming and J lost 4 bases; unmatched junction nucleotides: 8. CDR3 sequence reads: CASSSGGRGYEQYF. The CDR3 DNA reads TGTGCCAGCAGCTCAGGGGGACGGGGTTACGAGCAGTACTTC.

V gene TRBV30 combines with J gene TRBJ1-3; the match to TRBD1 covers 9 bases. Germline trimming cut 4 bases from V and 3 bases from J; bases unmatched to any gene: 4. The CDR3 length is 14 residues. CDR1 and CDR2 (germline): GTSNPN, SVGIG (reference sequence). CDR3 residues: CAWNTGGSGNTIYF. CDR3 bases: TGTGCCTGGAACACAGGGGGCAGTGGAAACACCATATATTTT.

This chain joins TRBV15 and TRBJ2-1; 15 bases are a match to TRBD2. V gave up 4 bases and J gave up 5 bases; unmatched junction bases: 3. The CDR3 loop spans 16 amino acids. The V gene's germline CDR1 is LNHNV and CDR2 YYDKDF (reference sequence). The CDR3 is CATSMGLAGGDNEQFF. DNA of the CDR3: TGTGCCACCAGCATGGGACTAGCGGGAGGAGACAATGAGCAGTTCTTC.

This chain's CDR3 is CAWSVIRTSGSVAEQFF. Written as DNA, the CDR3 is TGTGCCTGGAGTGTAATCCGGACTAGCGGGAGTGTGGCTGAGCAGTTCTTC. This chain links TRBV30 with TRBJ2-1; 13 bases are shared with TRBD2. This CDR3 region has 17 residues. Germline V CDR1 and CDR2: GTSNPN, SVGIG (reference sequence). The J segment lost 9 bases and the V segment lost 0 bases, leaving 11 bases of the junction unmatched.

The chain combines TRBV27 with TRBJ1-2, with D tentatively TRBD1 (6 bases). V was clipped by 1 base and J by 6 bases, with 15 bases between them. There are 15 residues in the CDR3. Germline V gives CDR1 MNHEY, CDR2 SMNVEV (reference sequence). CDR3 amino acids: CASSLFQGRRDGYTF. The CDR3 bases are TGTGCCAGCAGTTTATTTCAGGGGCGCCGTGATGGCTACACCTTC.

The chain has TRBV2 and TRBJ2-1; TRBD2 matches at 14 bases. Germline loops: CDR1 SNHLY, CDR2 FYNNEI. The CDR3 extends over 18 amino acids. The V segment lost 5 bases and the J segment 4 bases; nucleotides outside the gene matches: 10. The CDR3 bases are TGTGCCAGCAGTCTGCGACTAGCGGGAGGGAGATGGTACAATGAGCAGTTCTTC. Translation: CASSLRLAGGRWYNEQFF.

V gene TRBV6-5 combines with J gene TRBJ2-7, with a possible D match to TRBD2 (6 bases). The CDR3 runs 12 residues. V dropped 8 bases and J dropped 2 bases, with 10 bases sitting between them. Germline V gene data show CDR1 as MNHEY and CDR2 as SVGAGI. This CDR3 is CASFGTPYEQYF. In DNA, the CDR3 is TGTGCCAGCTTCGGGACTCCCTACGAGCAGTACTTC.

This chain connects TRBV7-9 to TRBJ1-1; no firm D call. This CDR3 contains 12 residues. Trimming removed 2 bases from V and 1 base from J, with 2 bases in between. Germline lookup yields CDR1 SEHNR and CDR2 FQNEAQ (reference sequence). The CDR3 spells CASSLQNTEAFF. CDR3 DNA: TGTGCCAGCAGCTTACAGAACACTGAAGCTTTCTTT.

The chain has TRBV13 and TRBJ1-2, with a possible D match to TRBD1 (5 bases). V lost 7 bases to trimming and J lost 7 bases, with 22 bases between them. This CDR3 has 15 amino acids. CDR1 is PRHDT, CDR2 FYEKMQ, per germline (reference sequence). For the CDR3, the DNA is TGTGCCAGCACCCCCGGCCGCTTCACAGGTTCTGGCTACACCTTC. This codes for CASTPGRFTGSGYTF.

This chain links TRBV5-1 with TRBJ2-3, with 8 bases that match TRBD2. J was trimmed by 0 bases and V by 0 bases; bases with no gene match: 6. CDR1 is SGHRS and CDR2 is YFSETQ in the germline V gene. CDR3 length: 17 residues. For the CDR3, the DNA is TGCGCCAGCAGCTTGGAATCGGCTAGCGGGAGCACAGATACGCAGTATTTT. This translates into CASSLESASGSTDTQYF.

In DNA form, the CDR3 reads TGTGCCACAGGAACAGCCTCTGGAAACACCATATATTTT. Translation gives CATGTASGNTIYF. V gene TRBV19 combines with J gene TRBJ1-3; D is unresolved. Germline V gene sequence: CDR1 LNHDA, CDR2 SQIVND (reference sequence). V shed 10 bases and J shed 0 bases, with 10 bases lying between them. There are 13 residues in the CDR3.

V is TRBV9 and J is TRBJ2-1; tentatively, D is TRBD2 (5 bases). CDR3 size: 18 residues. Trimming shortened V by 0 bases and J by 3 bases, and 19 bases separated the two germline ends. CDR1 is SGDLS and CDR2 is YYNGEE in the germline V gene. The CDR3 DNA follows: TGTGCCAGCAGCGTAGCTCACGATGCGGGCCTCTACTACAATGAGCAGTTCTTC. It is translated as CASSVAHDAGLYYNEQFF. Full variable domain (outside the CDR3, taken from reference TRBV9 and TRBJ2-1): DSGVTQTPKHLITATGQRVTLRCSPRSGDLSVYWYQQSLDQGLQFLIQYYNGEERAKGNILERFSAQQFPDLHSELNLSSLELGDSALYFCASSVAHDAGLYYNEQFFGPGTRLTVL.

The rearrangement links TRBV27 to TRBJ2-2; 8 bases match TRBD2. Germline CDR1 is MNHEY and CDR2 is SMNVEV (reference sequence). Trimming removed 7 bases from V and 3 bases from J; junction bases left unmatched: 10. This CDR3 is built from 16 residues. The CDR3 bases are TGTGCCAGCAATCGTGAGGCGGGACTAGACACCGGGGAGCTGTTTTTT. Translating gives CASNREAGLDTGELFF.

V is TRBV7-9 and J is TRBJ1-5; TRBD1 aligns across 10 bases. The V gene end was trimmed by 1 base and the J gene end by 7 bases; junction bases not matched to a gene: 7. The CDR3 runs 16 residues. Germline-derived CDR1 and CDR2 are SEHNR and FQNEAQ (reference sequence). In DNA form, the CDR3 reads TGTGCCAGCAGCTTAGGTGGGACAGGGGCGGCGCAGCCCCAGCATTTT. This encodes CASSLGGTGAAQPQHF.

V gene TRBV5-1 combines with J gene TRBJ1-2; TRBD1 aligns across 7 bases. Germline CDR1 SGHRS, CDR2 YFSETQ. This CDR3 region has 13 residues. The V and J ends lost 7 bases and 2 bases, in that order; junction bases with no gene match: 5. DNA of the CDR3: TGCGCCAGCCGAGAGACAGGGAACTATGGCTACACCTTC. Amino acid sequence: CASRETGNYGYTF.

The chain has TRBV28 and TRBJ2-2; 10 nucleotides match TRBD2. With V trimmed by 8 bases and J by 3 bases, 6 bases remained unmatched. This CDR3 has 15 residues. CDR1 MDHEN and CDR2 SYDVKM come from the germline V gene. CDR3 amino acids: CASGLAGEHTGELFF. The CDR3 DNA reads TGTGCCAGCGGGCTAGCGGGAGAGCACACCGGGGAGCTGTTTTTT.